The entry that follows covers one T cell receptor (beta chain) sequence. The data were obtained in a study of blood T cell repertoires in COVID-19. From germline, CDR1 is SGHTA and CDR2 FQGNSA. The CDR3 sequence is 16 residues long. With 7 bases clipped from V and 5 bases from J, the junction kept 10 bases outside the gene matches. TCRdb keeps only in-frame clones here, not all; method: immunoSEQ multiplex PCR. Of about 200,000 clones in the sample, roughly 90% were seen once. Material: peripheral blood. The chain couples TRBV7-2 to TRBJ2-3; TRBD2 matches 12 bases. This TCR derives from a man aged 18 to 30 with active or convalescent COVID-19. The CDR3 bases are TGTGCCAGCAAACTAGCGGGAGGATTCGTAATAGATACGCAGTATTTT. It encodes CASKLAGGFVIDTQYF.